This TCR beta chain was captured in a study of blood T cells in healthy people across ages. Alongside a J-beta primer mix, a sample-barcoded 5' primer served in a second PCR lasting roughly 7 to 11 cycles. MiXCR, run by TCRdb on the 5' RACE reads, gives a single entry per CDR3 protein. The table shows 1.6 million or so distinct CDR3 sequences, with roughly 30% occurring only once. Trimming pared 6 bases from V and 0 bases from J, leaving 11 bases between. The CDR3 length is 14 residues. Healthy Caucasian individuals from Russia aged about 6 to 100 served as donors. This chain links TRBV12-3 or TRBV12-4 with TRBJ1-1; the D is unclear. What was sequenced was blood. The clonotype comes from a woman aged 25-40 years in good health. The CDR3 loop is CASSHATMNTEAFF. The CDR3 nucleotides are TGTGCCAGCAGCCACGCTACGATGAACACTGAAGCTTTCTTT.